This T cell receptor (beta chain) derives from a study of control samples from healthy donors and cancer patients (dated by TCRdb to 2018 to 2021). Libraries came from the immunoSEQ multiplex PCR assay. The table comes from immuneACCESS by way of TCRdb, which keeps in-frame sequences with V and J called. Part of the clones is missing from these tables; in studies checked, under half for an unresolved V gene and the rest for unknown reasons. This sample gives 400,000 to 500,000 clones in total; 90% of them show up just once. Of the sample, around 6.4% is held by the ten largest clones. Counted from cysteine to phenylalanine, this CDR3 has 14 amino acids. This entry keeps only the CDR3 DNA: 42 bases, framed from base 1. CDR1 and CDR2 are drawn from the germline V gene: LGHNA, YSLEER. V was cut back by 0 bases and J by 2 bases, leaving a gap of 8 bases between them. Turning to this clone: It lacks a known antigen. No much larger clone exists at a distance of one base, and base qualities are not known.

Sequenced input: PBMCs. This TCR was recovered from a man aged 35-49 years with head and neck cancer. This sequence uses TRBV4-3 and TRBJ2-7; the D gene may be TRBD1 or TRBD2, since each aligns over 5 bases. For the CDR3, the sequence is CASSQDRGPYEQYF. DNA sequence: TGCGCCAGCAGCCAAGATCGGGGACCCTACGAGCAGTACTTC.